One and the same sample provided the 21 T cell receptor beta chains below, sequenced in a study of persistence of HIV-infected CD4 T cells. Their antigens are not known. Sequencing used immunoSEQ version 4 in survey mode. TCRdb's table, derived via immunoSEQ multiplex PCR, lists solely in-frame clones and lacks some. The repertoire consists of under 45,000 clones, with 80% to 90% occurring once and the leading ten covering approximately 1%. This nonspecific control used anti-CD3/anti-CD28 bead stimulation of CD4+ T cells. CD4+ T cells upregulating both CD40 ligand and CD69 were sorted as responding cells. Material: CD4+ T cells sorted from PBMCs after approximately 19-hour stimulation, obtained from a patient who received antiretroviral therapy. The receptor source for this set is an adult man with HIV who was CMV-seropositive.

The V gene is TRBV3-1 (or the pseudogene TRBV3-2), the J gene TRBJ1-6, with unresolved D. The CDR3 totals 17 residues. Per the germline V gene, CDR1 is LGHDT and CDR2 is YNNKEL (reference sequence). V dropped 4 bases and J dropped 0 bases, with 13 bases sitting between them. CDR3 nucleotides: TGTGCCAGCAGCCCAGTCGCCCAGAGCTCCTATAATTCACCCCTCCACTTT. Protein sequence: CASSPVAQSSYNSPLHF.

The V gene is TRBV2, the J gene TRBJ1-1; tentatively, D is TRBD1 (6 bases). CDR1 and CDR2 from the germline V gene are SNHLY and FYNNEI. CDR3 size: 14 residues. The V end was cut by 10 bases, the J end by 1 base, with 16 bases between. In nucleotides, the CDR3 is TGTGCCACCCAGGAGGGGGGATCGAACACTGAAGCTTTCTTT. Translation gives CATQEGGSNTEAFF.

The V call is TRBV9, the J call TRBJ2-2; D could derive from TRBD1 or TRBD2 (6 bases each). The CDR3 is 16 amino acids. The germline V gene encodes CDR1 SGDLS and CDR2 YYNGEE. Trimming took 2 bases from V and 6 from J, leaving 17 bases between them. As DNA, the CDR3 is TGTGCCAGCAGCGTTTGGGGGGCCGGCGCCGCCGGGGAGCTGTTTTTT. Protein sequence: CASSVWGAGAAGELFF.

J is TRBJ2-2 and V is TRBV5-4; D not resolved. The length of the CDR3 is 14 residues. V gave up 3 bases and J gave up 2 bases, with 8 bases separating them. CDR1 is SGHNT and CDR2 is YYREEE in the germline V gene (reference sequence). The CDR3 DNA is TGTGCCAGCAGCTCCTCGGGCAACACCGGGGAGCTGTTTTTT. Translating it yields CASSSSGNTGELFF.

CDR3 in DNA: TGCGCCAGCAGCTTTGGGGACTACTCTGGAAACACCATATATTTT. It specifies CASSFGDYSGNTIYF. The V gene is TRBV5-1, the J gene TRBJ1-3, with TRBD1 as a possible D gene (5 bases). Trimming shortened V by 2 bases and J by 0 bases, and 9 bases separated the two germline ends. The CDR3 has 15 residues. Per the germline V gene, CDR1 is SGHRS and CDR2 is YFSETQ.

This sequence joins TRBV11-3 and TRBJ2-2; TRBD2 matches at 10 bases. The CDR3 totals 17 residues. The V gene end was trimmed by 5 bases and the J gene end by 2 bases; junction bases not matched to a gene: 8. Per the germline V gene, CDR1 is SGHNT and CDR2 is YENEEA. This chain's CDR3 is CASSPPTSGVNTGELFF. The CDR3, as DNA: TGTGCCAGCAGCCCCCCCACTAGCGGGGTCAACACCGGGGAGCTGTTTTTT.

The gene calls are TRBV19 and TRBJ1-6; 8 bases are a match to TRBD1. Trimming took 7 bases from V and 1 from J; bases not matched to a gene: 3. The germline gives CDR1 LNHDA, CDR2 SQIVND (reference sequence). This CDR3 is built from 15 residues. The CDR3 coding sequence is TGTGCCAGTACCCGGGACAGGTCCTATAATTCACCCCTCCACTTT. Protein: CASTRDRSYNSPLHF.

The rearrangement joins TRBV27 to TRBJ1-1; 8 nucleotides line up with TRBD1. This CDR3 has 15 amino acids. Germline CDR1 is MNHEY and CDR2 is SMNVEV (reference sequence). Unmatched junction bases numbered 8, after V lost 7 bases and J lost 1 base. Here the CDR3 reads CASTPDRVKNTEAFF. In DNA, the CDR3 is TGTGCCAGCACCCCGGACAGGGTAAAGAACACTGAAGCTTTCTTT.

This clone was seen a handful of times. The gene calls are TRBV7-8 and TRBJ1-6, with a tentative D call TRBD1 (5 bases). The V end lost 1 base, the J end lost 4 bases, and 14 bases lay between the germline ends. Germline V lookup: CDR1 SGHVS, CDR2 FQNEAQ. This CDR3 has 17 residues. The CDR3 protein is CASSLVHGAPYNSPLHF. The CDR3 DNA sequence: TGTGCCAGCAGCTTAGTTCACGGGGCGCCATATAATTCACCCCTCCACTTT.

The genes are TRBV7-2 and TRBJ2-2; D perhaps matches TRBD1 (6 bases). The V gene's germline CDR1 is SGHTA and CDR2 FQGNSA. This CDR3 comprises 14 residues. The germline V and J ends were trimmed by 5 bases and 6 bases, with 13 bases remaining between them. CDR3 DNA sequence: TGTGCCAGCAGCCAGAACAGGGTCCCCGGGGAGCTGTTTTTT. Its protein product is CASSQNRVPGELFF.

The rearrangement joins TRBV29-1 to TRBJ2-1; possibly TRBD1 for D (6 bases). V was cut by 6 bases and J by 7 bases, with 13 bases left in between. Germline V gene lookup returns CDR1 SQVTM and CDR2 ANQGSEA. The CDR3 extends over 12 amino acids. The CDR3 DNA reads as TGCAGCGTGGACAGTCCCCCTAATGAGCAGTTCTTC. Translated: CSVDSPPNEQFF.

This clone was recorded a few times. Written as DNA, the CDR3 is TGTGCCAGCAGCCAAGGGCGGGCAGGGAACACTGAAGCTTTCTTT. Protein product: CASSQGRAGNTEAFF. This chain joins TRBV3-1 (or the pseudogene TRBV3-2) and TRBJ1-1, with D unresolved. The CDR3 loop spans 15 amino acids. The germline V gene encodes CDR1 LGHDT and CDR2 YNNKEL (reference sequence). Trimming took off 1 base at V and 1 base at J, with 10 bases between the two ends.

V gene TRBV7-2 combines with J gene TRBJ2-1; 9 positions agree with TRBD1. The ends lost 2 bases at V and 8 bases at J; junction bases unmatched: 7. The CDR3 contains 15 residues. Germline assignment: CDR1 SGHTA and CDR2 FQGNSA. The CDR3 here is CASSLNRGRMDEQFF. The CDR3 region has the DNA TGTGCCAGCAGCTTAAACAGGGGGCGCATGGATGAGCAGTTCTTC.

By share, this clone counts as medium-sized (0.01 to 0.1%). Other DNA sequences within the sample encode an identical CDR3. This chain links TRBV10-3 with TRBJ1-5; 8 bases are shared with TRBD1. The V and J ends lost 5 bases and 5 bases, in that order; junction bases with no gene match: 5. CDR1 ENHRY and CDR2 SYGVKD come from the germline V gene. This CDR3 is built from 14 residues. The CDR3 is CAISSGTGDQPQHF. CDR3 DNA: TGTGCCATCAGTTCCGGGACAGGAGATCAGCCCCAGCATTTT.

V gene TRBV7-3 combines with J gene TRBJ2-5; tentatively, D is TRBD1 (6 bases). V was clipped by 4 bases and J by 2 bases, with 8 bases between them. Germline V gene lookup returns CDR1 SGHTA and CDR2 FQGTGA. The CDR3 has 13 amino acids. Written as DNA, the CDR3 is TGTGCCAGCAGCTACGGACAGCAAGAGACCCAGTACTTC. Its translation: CASSYGQQETQYF.

The gene calls are TRBV5-6 and TRBJ2-1; D perhaps matches TRBD1 (6 bases). Germline CDR1 reads SGHDT; CDR2 reads YYEEEE. The V and J ends lost 2 bases and 5 bases respectively, with 8 bases between them. The CDR3 runs 13 residues. CDR3 protein: CASSFGQNNEQFF. The CDR3 nucleotides are TGTGCCAGCAGCTTTGGACAGAACAATGAGCAGTTCTTC.

This chain uses TRBV6-5 with TRBJ1-2, with 7 bases identical to TRBD1. CDR3 length equals 14 residues. Germline V CDR1 and CDR2: MNHEY, SVGAGI. V lost 6 bases and J lost 5; bases outside the gene matches: 9. The CDR3 is CASRRRGQAYGYTF. CDR3 nucleotide sequence: TGTGCCAGCAGGCGTAGAGGACAGGCTTATGGCTACACCTTC.

This sequence joins TRBV18 and TRBJ2-7; D is possibly TRBD1 or TRBD2 (5 bases each). Trimming took off 5 bases at V and 6 bases at J, with 17 bases between the two ends. Per the germline V gene, CDR1 is KGHSH and CDR2 is LQKENI. The CDR3 spans 14 residues. The CDR3 sequence is CASSSEDTTGEQYF. The CDR3 DNA follows: TGTGCCAGCTCATCGGAGGACACGACGGGCGAGCAGTACTTC.

The chain combines TRBV4-2 with TRBJ1-6; D not resolved. The CDR3 covers 16 residues. The V and J ends lost 1 base and 4 bases respectively, with 11 bases between them. Germline V lookup: CDR1 LGHNA, CDR2 YNFKEQ. In DNA, the CDR3 is TGTGCCAGCAGCCAAGCTGCGGCAGAGTATAATTCACCCCTCCACTTT. Its translation: CASSQAAAEYNSPLHF.

The chain carries TRBV27 and TRBJ2-7; D not resolved. Germline CDR1 is MNHEY and CDR2 is SMNVEV (reference sequence). The length of the CDR3 is 14 residues. With 5 bases removed from V and 2 bases from J, the gap between germline ends came to 13 bases. Here the CDR3 reads CASSLHGFAYEQYF. The CDR3 DNA is TGTGCCAGCAGTCTCCACGGTTTTGCCTACGAGCAGTACTTC.

The chain links TRBV2 to TRBJ2-3, with 8 bases identical to TRBD2. There are 14 residues in the CDR3. Looked up from germline, CDR1 is SNHLY and CDR2 is FYNNEI. V dropped 8 bases and J dropped 4; count of bases not matched to a gene: 8. CDR3 in amino acids: CASANSGGSDTQYF. In nucleotides, the CDR3 is TGTGCCAGCGCCAACAGCGGGGGCTCAGATACGCAGTATTTT. Together with reference TRBV2 and TRBJ2-3, the CDR3 gives the full variable domain: EPEVTQTPSHQVTQMGQEVILRCVPISNHLYFYWYRQILGQKVEFLVSFYNNEISEKSEIFDDQFSVERPDGSNFTLKIRSTKLEDSAMYFCASANSGGSDTQYFGPGTRLTVL.